The rows below give T cell receptor beta chains drawn from one sample of a study of OX40 agonist ivuxolimab in advanced cancers. Some clones are missing from TCRdb's copy, which holds only in-frame ones; the method was immunoSEQ multiplex PCR. The table lists 45,000 to 65,000 clones, about 90% of them singletons. Material: CD4+ or CD8+ T cells sorted from blood, obtained in a trial of the OX40 agonist ivuxolimab. These receptors came from an adult with an advanced solid tumor such as melanoma, head and neck, liver or kidney cancer. Each CDR3 is given with its conserved first and last residue. The D gene is left open where the match is weak. Rows may omit the clone size; those that give it use once, few, many or a size class.

D,size,V,J,DNA,CDR3
TRBD2,-,TRBV9,TRBJ2-3,TGTGCCAGCAGCAGAGGCGGGAGTTACGCAGATACGCAGTATTTT,CASSRGGSYADTQYF
TRBD1,once,TRBV15,TRBJ1-6,TGTGCCACCAGCAGAGAGGGACAGGGGGCCAGTTATTCACCCCTCCACTTT,CATSREGQGASYSPLHF
-,-,TRBV6-6,TRBJ1-4,TGTGCCAGCAGTTACTCAGGCGGAAAACTGTTTTTT,CASSYSGGKLFF
TRBD2,-,TRBV15,TRBJ2-5,TGTGCCACCAGCAGAGGGCGGCAGACTAGCGGGATCCAAGAGACCCAGTACTTC,CATSRGRQTSGIQETQYF
-,-,TRBV7-3,TRBJ1-1,TGTGCCAGCAGCTTAATGGGGGGAACTGAAGCTTTCTTT,CASSLMGGTEAFF
-,-,TRBV27,TRBJ2-1,TGTGCCAGCTACAGGATTTCGAATGAGCAGTTCTTC,CASYRISNEQFF
TRBD1,-,TRBV27,TRBJ1-2,TGTGCCAGCAGTTCCACTCCGGGACAGGTAACTTCCAACTATGGCTACACCTTC,CASSSTPGQVTSNYGYTF
-,-,TRBV5-6,TRBJ1-2,TGTGCCAGCACCTTGGGCAGAAACTATGGCTACACCTTC,CASTLGRNYGYTF
TRBD2,-,TRBV7-9,TRBJ2-1,TGTGCCAGCAGTTCACTTGACGGGACTAGCGCCTACAATGAGCAGTTCTTC,CASSSLDGTSAYNEQFF
-,-,TRBV28,TRBJ2-4,TGTGCCAGCAGCCAACGAGCTAGCCGGGCCAAAAACATTCAGTACTTC,CASSQRASRAKNIQYF
-,-,TRBV21-1,TRBJ2-7,TGTGCCAGCAACCTAGCGGGGCCCCCCTACGAGCAGTACTTC,CASNLAGPPYEQYF